Following are 28 T cell receptor beta chains from one sample sequenced in a study of T-cell memory formation after mild COVID-19 (dated by TCRdb to the early 2020s). The method was 5' RACE. TCRdb lists the instrument as Illumina NovaSeq 6000. TCRdb handled the public reads itself, with Q25 trimming in fastp and clone calling in MiXCR, and kept productive beta chains. Each CDR3 protein appears once, grouped with its most common genes and DNA. This sample comprises about 310,000 distinct CDR3 sequences, approximately 15% of them detected only once. More than 20% of the sample is held by the ten biggest clonotypes. Material: PBMCs or a T cell subset sorted from them (not recorded which). The receptor source for this set is a man between 18 and 29 years old who had mild COVID-19 (a few samples of this study predate the infection). The sample titles of this study are shuffled in the database, so cell type and time point are left out; the donor was told from shared clones.

A few counts support this clonotype. The genes are TRBV11-2 and TRBJ2-5, with 15 nucleotides matching TRBD2. V lost 5 bases and J lost 5; bases outside the gene matches: 6. The CDR3 runs 16 residues. Germline CDR1 is SGHAT and CDR2 is FQNNGV. CDR3 coding DNA: TGTGCCAGCAGCCCAGGGGGACTAGCGGGGGGTGAGACCCAGTACTTC. Translated: CASSPGGLAGGETQYF.

The J gene is TRBJ1-1, the V gene TRBV14, with D hard to call. In germline, CDR1 is SGHDN, CDR2 FVKESK. The CDR3 sequence is 13 residues long. V lost 8 bases, J lost 3 bases, and 13 bases lay in between. CDR3 loop: CASSPIGDTEAFF. CDR3 DNA sequence: TGTGCCAGCTCCCCGATTGGGGACACTGAAGCTTTCTTT.

This clonotype was seen only a few times. DNA for the CDR3: TGCAGCGTTGTGTTACAGCCCAATCAGCCCCAGCATTTT. Protein product: CSVVLQPNQPQHF. The chain is built from TRBV29-1 and TRBJ1-5; D unclear. The ends were cut back, 4 bases at V and 3 bases at J, with 10 bases in the middle. The CDR3 is 13 amino acids. Germline CDR1 SQVTM, CDR2 ANQGSEA. Based on the CDR3 plus reference TRBV29-1 and TRBJ1-5, the full variable domain is SAVISQKPSRDICQRGTSLTIQCQVDSQVTMMFWYRQQPGQSLTLIATANQGSEATYESGFVIDKFPISRPNLTFSTLTVSNMSPEDSSIYLCSVVLQPNQPQHFGDGTRLSIL.

This clonotype was seen a few times. The chain recombines TRBV29-1 with TRBJ2-2, with unresolved D. With 8 bases removed from V and 4 bases from J, the gap between germline ends came to 17 bases. The CDR3 runs to 14 residues. CDR1 and CDR2 from the germline V gene are SQVTM and ANQGSEA. Here the CDR3 DNA reads TGCAGCACAAGAGGAGAGCACACCACCGGGGAGCTGTTTTTT. It specifies CSTRGEHTTGELFF.

This clonotype was counted only a few times. The V gene is TRBV6-6, the J gene TRBJ1-3; D gene ambiguous. The CDR3 has 12 amino acids. The germline gives CDR1 MNHNY, CDR2 SVGAGI (reference sequence). V lost 5 bases and J lost 14, with 16 bases in between. For the CDR3, the DNA is TGTGCCAGCAGTAAGGACGCCAGCGGGTTATATTTT. Amino acid sequence: CASSKDASGLYF.

The chain employs TRBV7-9 and TRBJ1-4; no clear D. The germline CDR1 and CDR2 sequences are SEHNR and FQNEAQ (reference sequence). CDR3 length: 13 amino acids. Trimming removed 1 base at V and 7 bases at J, with 7 bases between. CDR3 amino acids: CASSLEQSEKLFF. CDR3 bases: TGTGCCAGCAGCTTAGAACAGAGTGAAAAACTGTTTTTT.

A single count supports this clonotype. The chain recombines TRBV5-8 with TRBJ2-7; D not resolved. The germline V and J ends were trimmed by 4 bases and 5 bases, with 13 bases remaining between them. CDR1 SGHTS and CDR2 YDEGEE come from the germline V gene. CDR3 size: 13 residues. The CDR3 DNA follows: TGTGCCAGCAGCCCCGGACGTCTCCACGAGCAGTACGTC. Translation: CASSPGRLHEQYV.

The rearrangement links TRBV5-1 to TRBJ2-7, with D hard to call. The V end was cut by 4 bases, the J end by 6 bases, with 14 bases between. The CDR3 is 13 amino acids. Germline CDR1 is SGHRS and CDR2 is YFSETQ. As DNA, the CDR3 is TGCGCCAGCAGCCAATCATGGGGTTTCGAGCAGTACTTC. Amino acids: CASSQSWGFEQYF.

This clonotype has just a few counts. V and J are TRBV14 and TRBJ2-6; D call uncertain. The germline V and J ends were trimmed by 7 bases and 0 bases, with 4 bases remaining between them. The CDR3 runs to 13 residues. Germline CDR1 SGHDN, CDR2 FVKESK. The CDR3 bases are TGTGCCAGCAAACCCTCTGGGGCCAACGTCCTGACTTTC. Translation: CASKPSGANVLTF.

The rearrangement links TRBV20-1 to TRBJ1-6, with unresolved D. Germline CDR1 is DFQATT and CDR2 is SNEGSKA (reference sequence). The V end lost 2 bases, the J end lost 3 bases, and 5 bases lay between the germline ends. The CDR3 has 13 residues. CDR3 protein: CSARPNYNSPLHF. The CDR3, as DNA: TGCAGTGCTAGACCGAACTATAATTCACCCCTCCACTTT.

The chain uses TRBV4-2 and TRBJ1-1; 9 nucleotides align to TRBD1. The germline gives CDR1 LGHNA, CDR2 YNFKEQ. After removal of 6 bases from V and 5 bases from J, the junction contained 13 bases not matched to a gene. CDR3 length: 16 residues. Here the CDR3 DNA reads TGTGCCAGCAGGCAGACTCCTACAGGGGGCGCGACTGAAGCTTTCTTT. It translates to CASRQTPTGGATEAFF.

This clonotype appeared a few times. The V gene is TRBV20-1, the J gene TRBJ1-1; possible D gene TRBD1, 5 bases. This CDR3 has 14 residues. V was cut by 3 bases and J by 1 base, with 12 bases left in between. CDR1 and CDR2 from the germline V gene are DFQATT and SNEGSKA (reference sequence). CDR3 nucleotides: TGCAGTGCTAGGAGGGGCAACACGAACACTGAAGCTTTCTTT. Encoded protein: CSARRGNTNTEAFF.

This rearrangement joins TRBV27 to TRBJ2-1; possibly TRBD1 for D (6 bases). CDR1 MNHEY and CDR2 SMNVEV come from the germline V gene (reference sequence). V gave up 3 bases and J gave up 7 bases, with 10 bases separating them. The CDR3 sequence is 13 residues long. The CDR3 spells CASSFAGENEQFF. The CDR3 nucleotides are TGTGCCAGCAGTTTTGCAGGGGAAAATGAGCAGTTCTTC.

This clonotype has only a few counts. The rearrangement links TRBV4-1 to TRBJ2-1; 7 bases are a match to TRBD2. The CDR3 sequence is 14 residues long. Per germline, CDR1 MGHRA and CDR2 YSYEKL. J gave up 7 bases and V 2 bases, and 5 bases lay outside the gene matches. The CDR3 bases are TGCGCCAGCAGCCAACTACGGACTAGAAATGAGCAGTTCTTC. It specifies CASSQLRTRNEQFF.

This clonotype came up a few times. The genes are TRBV15 and TRBJ1-2; D perhaps matches TRBD1 (5 bases). V gave up 3 bases and J gave up 2 bases, with 7 bases separating them. There are 13 residues in the CDR3. The germline V gene encodes CDR1 LNHNV and CDR2 YYDKDF (reference sequence). CDR3 in DNA: TGTGCCACCAGCAGGGCAGGGAACTATGGCTACACCTTC. Amino acids: CATSRAGNYGYTF.

The V and J genes are TRBV18 and TRBJ2-2, with D perhaps matching TRBD2 (6 bases). The germline CDR1 and CDR2 sequences are KGHSH and LQKENI. Trimming stripped 0 bases from V and 2 bases from J, with 13 bases between. The CDR3 consists of 17 residues. This CDR3 reads CASSPPTGGANTGELFF. For the CDR3, the DNA is TGTGCCAGCTCACCACCGACCGGGGGAGCAAACACCGGGGAGCTGTTTTTT. The variable domain in full, completed from reference TRBV18 and TRBJ2-2, reads NAGVMQNPRHLVRRRGQEARLRCSPMKGHSHVYWYRQLPEEGLKFMVYLQKENIIDESGMPKERFSAEFPKEGPSILRIQQVVRGDSAAYFCASSPPTGGANTGELFFGEGSRLTVL.

About this clonotype itself: This clone may be a read error of a much larger clone one base away. The chain carries TRBV12-3 or TRBV12-4 and TRBJ2-7, with unresolved D. Trimming took off 4 bases at V and 2 bases at J, with 15 bases between the two ends. The CDR3 runs 15 residues. The CDR3 sequence: CASSSTCRNAYEQYF. The CDR3 DNA is TGTGCCAGCAGTTCCACCTGTCGGAACGCCTACGAGCAGTACTTC.

The V and J genes are TRBV4-2 and TRBJ2-1; 7 bases are shared with TRBD1. Germline V gives CDR1 LGHNA, CDR2 YNFKEQ. V trimming: 8 bases; J trimming: 5 bases; junction bases outside the gene matches: 6. The CDR3 runs to 13 residues. This CDR3 reads CASATGTDNEQFF. CDR3 DNA sequence: TGTGCCAGCGCGACAGGGACGGACAATGAGCAGTTCTTC.

The chain employs TRBV7-6 and TRBJ2-5; a possible D gene is TRBD2 (6 bases). V was pared by 7 bases and J by 1 base, with 19 bases between. This CDR3 has 16 amino acids. CDR1 is SGHVS, CDR2 FNYEAQ, per germline. DNA for the CDR3: TGTGCCAGCATCCCTCGCGGGGATAGCGGCCAAGAGACCCAGTACTTC. Encoded protein: CASIPRGDSGQETQYF.

The V and J genes are TRBV10-1 and TRBJ2-7; 8 bases align to TRBD2. Per germline, CDR1 WNHNN and CDR2 SYGVQD (reference sequence). Germline trimming cut 6 bases from V and 2 bases from J; bases unmatched to any gene: 6. The CDR3 consists of 14 residues. The CDR3 coding sequence is TGCGCCAGCAGCGCGGGGGGCCAACCCTACGAGCAGTACTTC. This codes for CASSAGGQPYEQYF.

This chain joins TRBV18 and TRBJ1-1; no definite D call. This CDR3 spans 13 amino acids. The germline V gene has CDR1 KGHSH and CDR2 LQKENI. Trimming left V 2 bases short and J 5 bases short, with 9 bases between. This chain's CDR3 is CASSPRQETEAFF. Written as DNA, the CDR3 is TGTGCCAGCTCACCAAGGCAGGAAACTGAAGCTTTCTTT.

This clonotype showed up just a few times. The chain is built from TRBV29-1 and TRBJ2-3, with D perhaps being TRBD1 or TRBD2 (5 bases each). Between the trimmed V and J ends, which lost 4 bases and 2 bases, there was a span of 10 bases. This CDR3 is built from 13 residues. CDR1 SQVTM and CDR2 ANQGSEA come from the germline V gene. The CDR3, as DNA: TGCAGCGTTGTGGGACGTTACACAGATACGCAGTATTTT. Translated: CSVVGRYTDTQYF.

This sequence joins TRBV7-6 and TRBJ2-7; D remains ambiguous. Looked up from germline, CDR1 is SGHVS and CDR2 is FNYEAQ. The length of the CDR3 is 8 residues. Trimming stripped 8 bases from V and 7 bases from J, with 3 bases between. The CDR3 protein is CASGEQYF. The DNA of the CDR3 is TGTGCCAGCGGTGAGCAGTACTTC.

The sample holds a few counts of this clonotype. The chain links TRBV5-1 to TRBJ1-1; D is uncertain. Per germline, CDR1 SGHRS and CDR2 YFSETQ. Trimming removed 1 base at V and 4 bases at J, with 20 bases between. This CDR3 spans 17 amino acids. The CDR3 loop is CASSLSPADPSRTEAFF. CDR3 in DNA: TGCGCCAGCAGCTTGAGTCCGGCCGACCCTAGTCGCACTGAAGCTTTCTTT. Variable domain in full (rest from reference TRBV5-1 and TRBJ1-1): KAGVTQTPRYLIKTRGQQVTLSCSPISGHRSVSWYQQTPGQGLQFLFEYFSETQRNKGNFPGRFSGRQFSNSRSEMNVSTLELGDSALYLCASSLSPADPSRTEAFFGQGTRLTVV.

The chain combines TRBV12-3 or TRBV12-4 with TRBJ2-7; D uncertain. There are 15 residues in the CDR3. Trimming pared 6 bases from V and 3 bases from J, leaving 18 bases between. The CDR3 reads CASSPLRQDLYEQYF. The CDR3 DNA reads TGTGCCAGCAGCCCGCTTCGGCAAGATCTCTACGAGCAGTACTTC.

The chain combines TRBV11-1 with TRBJ2-3; 8 bases map to TRBD2. Unmatched junction bases numbered 10, after V lost 0 bases and J lost 5 bases. Germline V gene data show CDR1 as SGHAT and CDR2 as FQDESV (reference sequence). The CDR3 runs to 17 residues. The CDR3 DNA reads as TGTGCCAGCAGCTTAGCGCCCCGGGGGGGCCGTCAAGATACGCAGTATTTT. Translating gives CASSLAPRGGRQDTQYF.

The V and J genes are TRBV5-1 and TRBJ2-3, with D perhaps matching TRBD1 (6 bases). The CDR3 has 17 residues. The germline gives CDR1 SGHRS, CDR2 YFSETQ. The V end lost 3 bases, the J end lost 0 bases, and 17 bases lay between the germline ends. CDR3 loop: CASSSRGGPHSTDTQYF. The CDR3 bases are TGCGCCAGCAGCTCCCGTGGGGGCCCGCATAGCACAGATACGCAGTATTTT.

This sequence joins TRBV5-1 and TRBJ2-5; D may be TRBD1 or TRBD2 (6 bases each). CDR3 size: 15 residues. CDR1 is SGHRS, CDR2 YFSETQ, per germline. The V end was cut by 3 bases, the J end by 3 bases, with 15 bases between. CDR3 sequence (DNA): TGCGCCAGCAGCTCCGGGGGCGCCGGAAAAGAGACCCAGTACTTC. It codes for CASSSGGAGKETQYF.